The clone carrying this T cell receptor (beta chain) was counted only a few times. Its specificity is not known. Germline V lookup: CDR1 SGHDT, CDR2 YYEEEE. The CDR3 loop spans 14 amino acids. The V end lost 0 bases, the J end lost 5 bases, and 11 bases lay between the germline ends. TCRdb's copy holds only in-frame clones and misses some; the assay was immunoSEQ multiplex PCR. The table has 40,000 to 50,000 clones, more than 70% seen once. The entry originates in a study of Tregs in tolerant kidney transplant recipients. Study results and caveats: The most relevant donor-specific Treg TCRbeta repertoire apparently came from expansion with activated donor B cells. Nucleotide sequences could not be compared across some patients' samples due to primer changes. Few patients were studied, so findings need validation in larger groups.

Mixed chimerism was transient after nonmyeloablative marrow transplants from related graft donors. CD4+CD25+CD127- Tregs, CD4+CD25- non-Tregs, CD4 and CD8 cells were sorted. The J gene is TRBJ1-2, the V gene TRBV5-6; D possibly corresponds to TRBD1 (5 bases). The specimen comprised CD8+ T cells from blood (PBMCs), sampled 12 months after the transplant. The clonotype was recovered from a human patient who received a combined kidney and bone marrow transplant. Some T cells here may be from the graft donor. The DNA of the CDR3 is TGTGCCAGCAGCTTGGTTGGGGGGGGTTATGGCTACACCTTC. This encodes CASSLVGGGYGYTF.